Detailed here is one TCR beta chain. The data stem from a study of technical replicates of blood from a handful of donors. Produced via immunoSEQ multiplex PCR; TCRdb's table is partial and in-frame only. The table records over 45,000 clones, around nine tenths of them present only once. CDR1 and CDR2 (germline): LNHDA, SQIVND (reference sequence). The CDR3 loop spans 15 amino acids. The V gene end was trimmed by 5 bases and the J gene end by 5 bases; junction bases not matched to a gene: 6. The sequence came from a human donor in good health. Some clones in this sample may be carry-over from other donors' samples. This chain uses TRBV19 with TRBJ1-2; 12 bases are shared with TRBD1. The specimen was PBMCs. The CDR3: CASSLGTGGRYGYTF. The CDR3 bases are TGTGCCAGTAGTCTCGGGACAGGGGGCCGGTATGGCTACACCTTC.